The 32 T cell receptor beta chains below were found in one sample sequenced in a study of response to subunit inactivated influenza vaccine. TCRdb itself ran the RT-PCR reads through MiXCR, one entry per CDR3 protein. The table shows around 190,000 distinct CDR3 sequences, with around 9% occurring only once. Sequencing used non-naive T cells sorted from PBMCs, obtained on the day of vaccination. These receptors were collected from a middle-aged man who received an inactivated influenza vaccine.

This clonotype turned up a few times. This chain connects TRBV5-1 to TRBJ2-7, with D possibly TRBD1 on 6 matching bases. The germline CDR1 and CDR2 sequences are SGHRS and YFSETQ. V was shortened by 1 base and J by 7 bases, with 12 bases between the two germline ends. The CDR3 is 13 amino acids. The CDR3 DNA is TGCGCCAGCAGCTTGACAGGGATAGGGGAGCAGTACTTC. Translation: CASSLTGIGEQYF.

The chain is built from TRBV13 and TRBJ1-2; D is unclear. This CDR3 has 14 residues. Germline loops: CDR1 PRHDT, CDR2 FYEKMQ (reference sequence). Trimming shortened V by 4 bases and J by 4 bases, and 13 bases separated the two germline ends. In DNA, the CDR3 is TGTGCCAGCAGCTCACCGGACCGAGCCTATGGCTACACCTTC. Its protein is CASSSPDRAYGYTF.

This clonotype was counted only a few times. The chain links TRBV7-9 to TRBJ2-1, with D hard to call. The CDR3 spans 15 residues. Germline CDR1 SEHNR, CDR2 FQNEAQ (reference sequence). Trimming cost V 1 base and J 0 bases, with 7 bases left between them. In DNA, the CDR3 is TGTGCCAGCAGCTTAGGCCAGACCTCCTACAATGAGCAGTTCTTC. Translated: CASSLGQTSYNEQFF.

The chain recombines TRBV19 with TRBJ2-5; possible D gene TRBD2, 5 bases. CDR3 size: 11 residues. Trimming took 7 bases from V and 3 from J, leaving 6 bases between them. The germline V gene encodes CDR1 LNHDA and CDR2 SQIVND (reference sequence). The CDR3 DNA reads TGTGCCAGTATGGGAGAAGAGACCCAGTACTTC. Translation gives CASMGEETQYF.

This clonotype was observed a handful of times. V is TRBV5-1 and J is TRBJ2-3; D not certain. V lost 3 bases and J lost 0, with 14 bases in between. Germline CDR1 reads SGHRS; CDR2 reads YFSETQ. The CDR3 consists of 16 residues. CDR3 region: CASSSTLGSSTDTQYF. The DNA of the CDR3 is TGCGCCAGCAGCTCGACACTGGGTTCTAGCACAGATACGCAGTATTTT.

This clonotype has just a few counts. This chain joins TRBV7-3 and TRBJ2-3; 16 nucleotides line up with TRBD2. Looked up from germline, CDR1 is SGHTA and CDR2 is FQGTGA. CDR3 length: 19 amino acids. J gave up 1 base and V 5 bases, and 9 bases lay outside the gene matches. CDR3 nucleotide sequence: TGTGCCAGCAGCGAAAAGGGACTAGCGGGAGGGGATGGCACAGATACGCAGTATTTT. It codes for CASSEKGLAGGDGTDTQYF. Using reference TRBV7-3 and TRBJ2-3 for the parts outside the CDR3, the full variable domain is GAGVSQTPSNKVTEKGKYVELRCDPISGHTALYWYRQSLGQGPEFLIYFQGTGAADDSGLPNDRFFAVRPEGSVSTLKIQRTERGDSAVYLCASSEKGLAGGDGTDTQYFGPGTRLTVL.

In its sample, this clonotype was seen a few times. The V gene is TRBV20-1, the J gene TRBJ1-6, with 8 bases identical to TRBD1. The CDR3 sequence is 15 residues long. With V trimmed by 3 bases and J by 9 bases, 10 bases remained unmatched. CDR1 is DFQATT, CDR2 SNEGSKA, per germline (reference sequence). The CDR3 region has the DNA TGCAGTGCTAGGGAGACAGGGGTTAGGTTTTCACCCCTCCACTTT. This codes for CSARETGVRFSPLHF.

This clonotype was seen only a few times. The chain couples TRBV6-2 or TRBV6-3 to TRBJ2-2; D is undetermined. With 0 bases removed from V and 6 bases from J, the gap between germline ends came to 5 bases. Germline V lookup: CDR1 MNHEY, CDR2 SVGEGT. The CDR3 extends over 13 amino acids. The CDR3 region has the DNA TGTGCCAGCAGTTACTCAAGTCCCGGGGAGCTGTTTTTT. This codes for CASSYSSPGELFF.

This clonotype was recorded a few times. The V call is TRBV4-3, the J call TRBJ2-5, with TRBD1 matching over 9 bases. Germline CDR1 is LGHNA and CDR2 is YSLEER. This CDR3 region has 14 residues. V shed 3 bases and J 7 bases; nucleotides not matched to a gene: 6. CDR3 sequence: CASSQGTGMGTQYF. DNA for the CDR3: TGCGCCAGCAGCCAGGGGACAGGGATGGGGACCCAGTACTTC.

The DNA for the CDR3 is TGTGCCAGCAGGCTACAGGGGGTTGTCTCCTACGAGCAGTACTTC. Amino acid sequence: CASRLQGVVSYEQYF. This rearrangement joins TRBV28 to TRBJ2-7; 8 bases agree with TRBD1. CDR1 is MDHEN, CDR2 SYDVKM, per germline. The J segment lost 0 bases and the V segment lost 6 bases, leaving 7 bases of the junction unmatched. There are 15 residues in the CDR3.

DNA of the CDR3: TGTGCCAGCAGTTTGGGCGGCAGACTGGGCTACACCTTC. This encodes CASSLGGRLGYTF. The V call is TRBV28, the J call TRBJ1-2; the D is unclear. The CDR3 totals 13 residues. V was cut by 3 bases and J by 8 bases, with 13 bases left in between. CDR1 is MDHEN, CDR2 SYDVKM, per germline.

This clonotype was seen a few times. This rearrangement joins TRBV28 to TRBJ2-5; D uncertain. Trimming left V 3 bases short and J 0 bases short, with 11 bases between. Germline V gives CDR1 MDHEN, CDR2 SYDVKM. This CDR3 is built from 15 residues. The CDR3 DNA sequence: TGTGCCAGCAGTTTCCCCAGAACTCACCAAGAGACCCAGTACTTC. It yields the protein CASSFPRTHQETQYF.

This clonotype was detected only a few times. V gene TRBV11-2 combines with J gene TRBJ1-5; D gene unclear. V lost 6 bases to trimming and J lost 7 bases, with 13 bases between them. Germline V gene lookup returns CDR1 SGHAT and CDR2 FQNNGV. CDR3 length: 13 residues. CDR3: CASSKGLGQPQHF. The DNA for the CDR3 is TGTGCCAGCAGTAAAGGTCTGGGCCAGCCCCAGCATTTT.

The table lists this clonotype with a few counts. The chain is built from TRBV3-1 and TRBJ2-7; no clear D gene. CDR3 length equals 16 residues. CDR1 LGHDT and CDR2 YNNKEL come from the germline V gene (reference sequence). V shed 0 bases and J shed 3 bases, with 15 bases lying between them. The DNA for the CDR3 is TGTGCCAGCAGCCAAGATTCAGGATGGGGATTCTACGAGCAGTACTTC. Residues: CASSQDSGWGFYEQYF.

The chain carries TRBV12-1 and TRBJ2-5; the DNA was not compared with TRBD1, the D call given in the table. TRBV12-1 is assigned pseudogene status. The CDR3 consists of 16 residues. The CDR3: CASSPGQRCLLETQYF. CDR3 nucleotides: TGTGCCAGCAGCCCCGGGCAGCGCTGCCTTCTCGAGACCCAGTACTTC.

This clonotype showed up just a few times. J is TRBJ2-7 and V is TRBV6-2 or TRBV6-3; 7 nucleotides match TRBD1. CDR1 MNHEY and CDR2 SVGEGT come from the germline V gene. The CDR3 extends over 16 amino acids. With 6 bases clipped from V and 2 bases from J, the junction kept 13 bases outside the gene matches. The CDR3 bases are TGTGCCAGCAGACTACGACTACAGGGGAACACCTACGAGCAGTACTTC. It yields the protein CASRLRLQGNTYEQYF.

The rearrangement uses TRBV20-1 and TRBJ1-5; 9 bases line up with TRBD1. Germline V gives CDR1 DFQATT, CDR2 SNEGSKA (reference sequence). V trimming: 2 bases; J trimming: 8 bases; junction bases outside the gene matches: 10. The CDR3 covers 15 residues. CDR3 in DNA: TGCAGTGCTAGAAAAGACAGGGGGTTGTTCGAGCCCCAGCATTTT. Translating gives CSARKDRGLFEPQHF.

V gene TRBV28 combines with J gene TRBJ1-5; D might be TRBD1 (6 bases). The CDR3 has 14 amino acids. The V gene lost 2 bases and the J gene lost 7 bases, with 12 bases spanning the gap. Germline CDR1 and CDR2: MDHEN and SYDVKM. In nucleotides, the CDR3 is TGTGCCAGCAGTTTAACAGGGATGAGACAGCCCCAGCATTTT. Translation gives CASSLTGMRQPQHF.

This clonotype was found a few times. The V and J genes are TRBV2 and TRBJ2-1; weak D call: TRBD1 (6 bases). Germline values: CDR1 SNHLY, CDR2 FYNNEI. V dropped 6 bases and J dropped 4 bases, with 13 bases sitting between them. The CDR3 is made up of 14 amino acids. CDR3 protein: CASRPTGQYNEQFF. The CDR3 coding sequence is TGTGCCAGCAGACCGACAGGACAGTACAATGAGCAGTTCTTC.

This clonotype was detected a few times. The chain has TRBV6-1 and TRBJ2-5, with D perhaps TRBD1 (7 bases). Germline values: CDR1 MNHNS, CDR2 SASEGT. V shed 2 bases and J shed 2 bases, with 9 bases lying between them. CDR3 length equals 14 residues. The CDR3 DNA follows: TGTGCCAGCAGTGAACCAGGGGGGCAAGAGACCCAGTACTTC. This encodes CASSEPGGQETQYF.

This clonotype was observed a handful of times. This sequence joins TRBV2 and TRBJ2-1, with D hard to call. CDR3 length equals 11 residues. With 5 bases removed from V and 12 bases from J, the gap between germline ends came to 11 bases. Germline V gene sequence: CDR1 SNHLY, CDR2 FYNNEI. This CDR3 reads CASSTHQVQFF. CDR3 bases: TGTGCCAGCAGTACCCATCAGGTGCAGTTCTTC.

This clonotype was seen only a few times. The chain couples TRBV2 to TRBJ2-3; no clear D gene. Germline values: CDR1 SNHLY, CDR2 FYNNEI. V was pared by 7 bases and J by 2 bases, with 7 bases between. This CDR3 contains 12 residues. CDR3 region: CASTQTTDTQYF. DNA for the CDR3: TGTGCCAGCACTCAGACCACAGATACGCAGTATTTT.

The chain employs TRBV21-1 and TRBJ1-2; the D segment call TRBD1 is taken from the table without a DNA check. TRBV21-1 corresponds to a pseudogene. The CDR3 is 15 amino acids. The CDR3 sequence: CASSKGDGFRGSYTF. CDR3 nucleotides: TGTGCCAGCAGCAAAGGGGACGGATTCCGGGGAAGCTACACCTTC.

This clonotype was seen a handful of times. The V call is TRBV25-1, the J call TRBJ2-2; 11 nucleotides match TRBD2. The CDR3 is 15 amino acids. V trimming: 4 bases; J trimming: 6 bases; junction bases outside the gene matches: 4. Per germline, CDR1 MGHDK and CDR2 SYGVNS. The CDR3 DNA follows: TGTGCCAGCAGTGCACTAGCGGGAGCCCCCGGGGAGCTGTTTTTT. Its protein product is CASSALAGAPGELFF.

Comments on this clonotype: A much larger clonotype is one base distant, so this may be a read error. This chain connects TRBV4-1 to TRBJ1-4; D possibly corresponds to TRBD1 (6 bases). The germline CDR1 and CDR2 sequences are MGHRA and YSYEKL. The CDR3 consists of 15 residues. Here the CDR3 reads CASSRNGQTNVKLFF. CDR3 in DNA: TGCGCCAGCAGCCGGAATGGACAGACAAATGTAAAACTGTTTTTT.

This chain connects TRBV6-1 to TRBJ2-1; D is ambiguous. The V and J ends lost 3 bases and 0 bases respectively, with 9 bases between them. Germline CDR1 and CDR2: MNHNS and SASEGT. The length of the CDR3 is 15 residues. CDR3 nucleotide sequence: TGTGCCAGCAGTGATATCGCGAGCTCCTACAATGAGCAGTTCTTC. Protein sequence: CASSDIASSYNEQFF.

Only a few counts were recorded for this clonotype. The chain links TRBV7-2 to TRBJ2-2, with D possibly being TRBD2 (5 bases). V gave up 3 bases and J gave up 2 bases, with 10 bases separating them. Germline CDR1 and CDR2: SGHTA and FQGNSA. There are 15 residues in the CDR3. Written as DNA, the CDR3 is TGTGCCAGCAGCTTCGGAGGACTTAACACCGGGGAGCTGTTTTTT. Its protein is CASSFGGLNTGELFF.

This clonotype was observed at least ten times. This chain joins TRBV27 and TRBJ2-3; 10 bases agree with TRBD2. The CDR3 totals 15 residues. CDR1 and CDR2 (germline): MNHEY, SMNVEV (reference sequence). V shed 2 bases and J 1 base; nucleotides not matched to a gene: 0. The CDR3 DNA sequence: TGTGCCAGCAGTTTAGGGACTAGCGGCACAGATACGCAGTATTTT. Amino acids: CASSLGTSGTDTQYF.

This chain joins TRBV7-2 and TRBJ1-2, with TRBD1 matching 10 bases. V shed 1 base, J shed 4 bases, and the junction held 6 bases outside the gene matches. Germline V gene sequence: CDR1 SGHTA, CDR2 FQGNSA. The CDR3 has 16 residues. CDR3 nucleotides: TGTGCCAGCAGCTTAGGGGGACAGGGGAGTTCCTATGGCTACACCTTC. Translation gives CASSLGGQGSSYGYTF. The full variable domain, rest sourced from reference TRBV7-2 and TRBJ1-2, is GAGVSQSPSNKVTEKGKDVELRCDPISGHTALYWYRQSLGQGLEFLIYFQGNSAPDKSGLPSDRFSAERTGGSVSTLTIQRTQQEDSAVYLCASSLGGQGSSYGYTFGSGTRLTVV.

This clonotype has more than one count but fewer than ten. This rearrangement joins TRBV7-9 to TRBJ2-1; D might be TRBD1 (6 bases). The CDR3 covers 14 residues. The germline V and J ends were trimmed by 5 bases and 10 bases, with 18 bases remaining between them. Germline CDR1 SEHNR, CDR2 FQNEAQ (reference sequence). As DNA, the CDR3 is TGTGCCAGCAGCCACCTGGGACAAGGGAGAGAGCAGTTCTTC. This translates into CASSHLGQGREQFF.

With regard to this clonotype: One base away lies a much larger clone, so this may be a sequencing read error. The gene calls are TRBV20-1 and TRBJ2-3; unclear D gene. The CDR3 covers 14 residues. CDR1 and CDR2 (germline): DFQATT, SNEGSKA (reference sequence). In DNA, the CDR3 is TGCACTGCTAGGAGCCCGTCTAGCACAGATACGCAGTATTTT. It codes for CTARSPSSTDTQYF.

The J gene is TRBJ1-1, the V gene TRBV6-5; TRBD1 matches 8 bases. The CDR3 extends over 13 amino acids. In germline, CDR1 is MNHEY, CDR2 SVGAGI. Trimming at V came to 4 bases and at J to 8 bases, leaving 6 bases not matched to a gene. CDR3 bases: TGTGCCAGCAGTTGGGAATGGACAGGGGAAGCTTTCTTT. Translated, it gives CASSWEWTGEAFF.